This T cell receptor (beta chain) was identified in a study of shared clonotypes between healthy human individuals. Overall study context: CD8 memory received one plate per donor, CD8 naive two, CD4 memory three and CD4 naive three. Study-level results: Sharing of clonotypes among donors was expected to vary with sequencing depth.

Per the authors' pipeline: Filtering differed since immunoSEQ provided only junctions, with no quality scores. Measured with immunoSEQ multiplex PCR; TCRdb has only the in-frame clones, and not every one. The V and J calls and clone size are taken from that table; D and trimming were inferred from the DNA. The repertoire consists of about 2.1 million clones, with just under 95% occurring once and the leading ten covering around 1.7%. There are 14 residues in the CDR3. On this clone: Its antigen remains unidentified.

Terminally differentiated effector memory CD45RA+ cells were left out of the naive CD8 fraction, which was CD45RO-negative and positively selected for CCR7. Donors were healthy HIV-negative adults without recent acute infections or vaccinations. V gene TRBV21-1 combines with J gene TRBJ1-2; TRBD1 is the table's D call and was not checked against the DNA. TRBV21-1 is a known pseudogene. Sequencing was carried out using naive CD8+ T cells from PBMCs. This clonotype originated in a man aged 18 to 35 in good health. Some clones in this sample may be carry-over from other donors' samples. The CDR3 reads CASSNRQGWDGYTF. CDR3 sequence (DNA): TGTGCCAGCAGCAACCGACAGGGGTGGGATGGCTACACCTTC.